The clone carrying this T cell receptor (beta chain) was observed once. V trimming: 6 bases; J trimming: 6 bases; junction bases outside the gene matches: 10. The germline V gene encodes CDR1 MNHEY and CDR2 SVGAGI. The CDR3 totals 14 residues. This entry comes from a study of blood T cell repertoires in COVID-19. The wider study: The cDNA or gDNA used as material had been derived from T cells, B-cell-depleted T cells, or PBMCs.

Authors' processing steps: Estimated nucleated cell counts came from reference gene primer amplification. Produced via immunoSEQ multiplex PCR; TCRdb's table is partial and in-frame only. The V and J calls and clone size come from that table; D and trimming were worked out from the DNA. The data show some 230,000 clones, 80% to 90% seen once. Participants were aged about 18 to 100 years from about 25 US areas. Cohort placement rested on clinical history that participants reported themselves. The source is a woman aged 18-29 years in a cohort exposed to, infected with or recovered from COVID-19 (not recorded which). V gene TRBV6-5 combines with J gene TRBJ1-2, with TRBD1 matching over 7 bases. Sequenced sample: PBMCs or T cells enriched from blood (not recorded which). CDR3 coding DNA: TGTGCCAGCAGCTCGGTGCCGACAGGGAATGGCTACACCTTC. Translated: CASSSVPTGNGYTF.